The clone carrying this T cell receptor beta chain has at least ten counts. The antigen is not known. The data are from a study of early T cells in non-severe SARS-CoV-2 infection. Study-level findings and limits: Using VDJdb, the matching emphasized anti-spike CD8 responses while missing private and CD4 specificities.

Unique molecular identifier tags were affixed to discrete cDNA molecules. MiXCR was run by TCRdb on the 5' RACE reads, yielding one entry per CDR3 protein. The sample consists of roughly 80,000 distinct CDR3 sequences, 5% to 7% of them appearing once. The CDR3 is 12 amino acids. Trimming removed 4 bases from V and 3 bases from J, with 9 bases in between. The germline V gene encodes CDR1 SQVTM and CDR2 ANQGSEA. The specimen sequenced was whole blood. The sequence was obtained from an adult who was a healthcare worker with PCR-confirmed SARS-CoV-2 infection or an uninfected control (not recorded which). The gene calls are TRBV29-1 and TRBJ2-5; D remains unclear. CDR3 loop: CSVAAKKETQYF. The CDR3 DNA reads as TGCAGCGTTGCCGCCAAGAAAGAGACCCAGTACTTC.